A selection of T cell receptor beta chains follows, all from one sample in a study of OX40 agonist ivuxolimab in advanced cancers. Only in-frame clones appear in the TCRdb table, and some are missing; sequencing was by immunoSEQ multiplex PCR. The repertoire holds 15,000 or so clones, around 67% seen once, with approximately 25% in the top ten. The sequencing used CD4+ or CD8+ T cells sorted from blood, collected in a trial of the OX40 agonist ivuxolimab. The source of these receptors is an adult with an advanced solid tumor such as melanoma, head and neck, liver or kidney cancer. Each CDR3 is given with its conserved first and last residue.

J	V	length	CDR3
TRBJ2-3	TRBV9	15	CASSGLTGLTDTQYF
TRBJ2-2	TRBV28	15	CASRSWSGNTGELFF
TRBJ2-4	TRBV5-4	12	CASSFEGNIQYF
TRBJ1-1	TRBV6-5	14	CASSYGGRNTEAFF
TRBJ2-5	TRBV29-1	14	CSVAHSGLQETQYF
TRBJ2-1	TRBV7-9	15	CASSLGTRADDEQFF
TRBJ2-2	TRBV6-6	16	CASSTRLGMNTGELFF
TRBJ2-2	TRBV2	16	CASSEEAGGRNGELFF
TRBJ2-1	TRBV2	13	CASPNRGDNEQFF
TRBJ2-2	TRBV4-3	15	CASSQGLADTGELFF